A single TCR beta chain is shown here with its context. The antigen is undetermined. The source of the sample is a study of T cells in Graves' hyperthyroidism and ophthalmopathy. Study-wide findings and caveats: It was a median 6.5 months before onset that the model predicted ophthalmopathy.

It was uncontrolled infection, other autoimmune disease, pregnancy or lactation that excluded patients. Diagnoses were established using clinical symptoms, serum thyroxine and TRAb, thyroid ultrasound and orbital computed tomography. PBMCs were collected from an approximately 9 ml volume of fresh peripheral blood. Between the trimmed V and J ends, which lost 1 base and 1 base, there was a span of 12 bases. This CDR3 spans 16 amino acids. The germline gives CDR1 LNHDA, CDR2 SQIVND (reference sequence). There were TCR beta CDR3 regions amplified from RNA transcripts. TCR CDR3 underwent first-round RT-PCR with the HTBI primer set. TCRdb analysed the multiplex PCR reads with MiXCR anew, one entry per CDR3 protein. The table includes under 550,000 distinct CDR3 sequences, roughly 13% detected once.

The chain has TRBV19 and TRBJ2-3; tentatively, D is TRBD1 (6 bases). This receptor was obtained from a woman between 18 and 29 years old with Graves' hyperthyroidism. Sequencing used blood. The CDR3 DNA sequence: TGTGCCAGTAGTATAGTCGCTAAGGGGGGCACAGATACGCAGTATTTT. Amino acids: CASSIVAKGGTDTQYF.